This is a list of T cell receptor beta chains from one sample in a study of blood T cells in healthy people across ages. TCRdb called the 5' RACE reads again in MiXCR, with one record for every CDR3 protein. The table lists over 950,000 distinct CDR3 sequences, about 53% of them singletons. Input material: blood. The receptors stem from a woman in her fifties or sixties in good health. CDR3s include the opening cysteine and the closing phenylalanine or tryptophan. D genes are given only for firm matches. Size is omitted from some rows. Given values are once, few, many or a class for expanded clones.

size	V	J	D	CDR3	DNA
NA	TRBV27	TRBJ2-7	NA	CASSREGLVTYEQYF	TGTGCCAGCAGTCGCGAAGGACTCGTAACCTACGAGCAGTACTTC
NA	TRBV12-3/TRBV12-4	TRBJ2-3	NA	CAIQRRASTDTQYF	TGTGCCATCCAACGACGAGCTAGCACAGATACGCAGTATTTT
NA	TRBV6-5	TRBJ2-7	TRBD2	CASGERESDEQYF	TGTGCCAGCGGAGAGCGGGAGTCCGATGAGCAGTACTTC
few	TRBV24-1	TRBJ2-3	TRBD1	CATSDPGTGITQYF	TGTGCCACCAGTGATCCCGGGACAGGGATTACGCAGTATTTT
NA	TRBV29-1	TRBJ2-7	TRBD2	CSVSLGTSGSLSEQYF	TGCAGCGTTTCTTTGGGGACTAGCGGGAGCTTAAGTGAGCAGTACTTC
few	TRBV10-3	TRBJ2-3	TRBD2	CAISERLAVTDTQYF	TGTGCCATCAGTGAAAGGCTAGCGGTCACAGATACGCAGTATTTT
NA	TRBV9	TRBJ1-4	NA	CASSVDPWGLGKLFF	TGTGCCAGCAGCGTAGATCCTTGGGGTCTTGGAAAACTGTTTTTT
NA	TRBV29-1	TRBJ2-1	TRBD2	CGGSGTRFRSEQFF	TGCGGCGGATCCGGGACTAGATTTCGTAGTGAGCAGTTCTTC
NA	TRBV18	TRBJ2-5	NA	CASSPIPGPLLEQYF	TGTGCCAGCTCACCCATACCGGGACCCCTTTTGGAGCAGTACTTC
NA	TRBV7-9	TRBJ2-3	TRBD2	CASSLPSGRALYF	TGTGCCAGCAGTCTCCCCAGCGGGAGGGCCTTGTATTTT
few	TRBV11-2	TRBJ2-3	TRBD2	CASSLIGLGKLLAGHTDTQYF	TGTGCCAGCAGCTTAATTGGCCTGGGGAAACTGCTAGCGGGGCATACAGATACGCAGTATTTT
NA	TRBV7-8	TRBJ2-7	TRBD1	CASSLKTGSFYEQYF	TGTGCCAGCAGCTTAAAGACAGGGAGCTTCTACGAGCAGTACTTC
many	TRBV4-1	TRBJ2-7	TRBD1	CASSQNPGGYEQYF	TGCGCCAGCAGCCAAAACCCAGGGGGTTACGAGCAGTACTTC
NA	TRBV6-6	TRBJ1-6	NA	CASSYSIDNNSPLHF	TGTGCCAGCAGTTACTCGATTGACAATAATTCACCCCTCCACTTT
NA	TRBV5-6	TRBJ2-7	NA	CASSWGDPSYEQYF	TGTGCCAGCAGCTGGGGGGATCCCTCCTACGAGCAGTACTTC
few	TRBV20-1	TRBJ2-5	NA	CSARRQDRWAATQYF	TGCAGTGCTAGACGACAGGACCGGTGGGCCGCCACCCAGTACTTC
NA	TRBV10-3	TRBJ2-5	NA	CAISGAYGRETQYF	TGTGCCATCAGTGGGGCATACGGGAGAGAGACCCAGTACTTC
few	TRBV6-2/TRBV6-3	TRBJ1-1	NA	CATAGVYTEAFF	TGTGCCACCGCAGGGGTTTACACTGAAGCTTTCTTT
NA	TRBV7-2	TRBJ2-6	TRBD2	CATRREGFLTF	TGTGCCACCCGGAGGGAGGGCTTCCTGACTTTC
NA	TRBV5-1	TRBJ2-1	TRBD1	CASSWGDRGEQFF	TGCGCCAGCAGCTGGGGAGACAGGGGTGAGCAGTTCTTC
NA	TRBV4-1	TRBJ1-4	TRBD1	CASSHREDRRNEKLFF	TGCGCCAGCAGCCACCGCGAGGACAGGAGAAATGAAAAACTGTTTTTT
NA	TRBV3-1	TRBJ2-7	NA	CASSQAPGVSYEQYF	TGTGCCAGCAGCCAAGCTCCGGGAGTCTCCTACGAGCAGTACTTC
few	TRBV3-1	TRBJ2-5	TRBD2	CASSQGSGREETQYF	TGTGCCAGCAGCCAAGGGAGCGGGAGGGAAGAGACCCAGTACTTC
few	TRBV6-6	TRBJ2-1	NA	CASSYINEQFF	TGTGCCAGCAGTTATATCAATGAGCAGTTCTTC
few	TRBV10-3	TRBJ2-3	NA	CAISIEDTQYF	TGTGCCATCAGTATCGAGGATACGCAGTATTTT
NA	TRBV7-9	TRBJ2-5	TRBD2	CASSPGLAGVGQETQYF	TGTGCCAGCAGCCCGGGACTAGCGGGAGTCGGCCAAGAGACCCAGTACTTC
NA	TRBV7-9	TRBJ1-1	TRBD1	CASSSRQGKVNTEAFF	TGCGCCAGCAGCTCCCGACAGGGTAAGGTAAACACTGAAGCTTTCTTT
NA	TRBV24-1	TRBJ2-1	TRBD1	CATGTGWVNEQFF	TGTGCCACTGGGACAGGCTGGGTAAATGAGCAGTTCTTC
NA	TRBV7-8	TRBJ1-6	NA	CASSLSHLNNSPLHF	TGTGCCAGCAGCTTATCCCACTTAAATAATTCACCCCTCCACTTT